Listed below are T cell receptor beta chains from one sample, sequenced in a study of blood T cells in healthy people across ages. From the 5' RACE reads, TCRdb called clonotypes with MiXCR, one entry per CDR3 protein. The sample consists of approximately 1,700,000 distinct CDR3 sequences, 39% of them appearing once. The specimen sequenced was blood. The origin of the receptors is a human donor in good health. Both conserved end residues are part of each CDR3. D genes are given only for firm matches. Not all rows give a size; the values are once, few, many and, for expanded clones, a class.

v_gene: TRBV7-2; d_gene: NA; abundance: NA; j_gene: TRBJ1-6; CDR3nt: TGTGCCAGCAGCTTAGCCGGCAGCCTCAATAATTCACCCCTCCACTTT; CDR3aa: CASSLAGSLNNSPLHF
v_gene: TRBV4-3; d_gene: NA; abundance: NA; j_gene: TRBJ2-1; CDR3nt: TGCGCCAGCAGCCAGGCCGCCGGTACTTATGAGCAGTTCTTC; CDR3aa: CASSQAAGTYEQFF
v_gene: TRBV4-1; d_gene: NA; abundance: NA; j_gene: TRBJ2-7; CDR3nt: TGCGCCAGCAGCCAAGTAGCACTAGTGTCTTACGAGCAGTACTTC; CDR3aa: CASSQVALVSYEQYF
v_gene: TRBV7-6; d_gene: TRBD2; abundance: NA; j_gene: TRBJ2-7; CDR3nt: TGTGCCAGCAGCCTACCGGGACTAGCGGGGGGGAGCTCCTACGAGCAGTACTTC; CDR3aa: CASSLPGLAGGSSYEQYF
v_gene: TRBV11-2; d_gene: NA; abundance: few; j_gene: TRBJ2-3; CDR3nt: TGTGCCAGCAGCCGGCTTATTCGGACAGATACGCAGTATTTT; CDR3aa: CASSRLIRTDTQYF
v_gene: TRBV2; d_gene: NA; abundance: NA; j_gene: TRBJ2-2; CDR3nt: TGTGCCAGCAAAATTAGGGTCACGAACACCGGGGAGCTGTTTTTT; CDR3aa: CASKIRVTNTGELFF
v_gene: TRBV24-1; d_gene: NA; abundance: NA; j_gene: TRBJ2-7; CDR3nt: TGTGCCACCAGTGATCGGACCGAGCAGTACTTC; CDR3aa: CATSDRTEQYF
v_gene: TRBV7-2; d_gene: NA; abundance: NA; j_gene: TRBJ1-6; CDR3nt: TGTGCCAGCAGCCTGACAGGCACTAATTCACCCCTCCACTTT; CDR3aa: CASSLTGTNSPLHF
v_gene: TRBV7-2; d_gene: NA; abundance: once; j_gene: TRBJ2-1; CDR3nt: TGTGCCAGCAGCTTAGAGCTAGTCACCAATGAGCAGTTCTTC; CDR3aa: CASSLELVTNEQFF
v_gene: TRBV20-1; d_gene: NA; abundance: few; j_gene: TRBJ2-5; CDR3nt: TGCAGTGCTAGAGATGGGGGGGCGGGACAGAGACTCACTAGCGGATGGACCCAGTACTTC; CDR3aa: CSARDGGAGQRLTSGWTQYF
v_gene: TRBV7-2; d_gene: NA; abundance: NA; j_gene: TRBJ2-3; CDR3nt: TGTGCCAGCAGAGATCTTTTCAGGGCGCTCACAGATACGCAGTATTTT; CDR3aa: CASRDLFRALTDTQYF
v_gene: TRBV9; d_gene: NA; abundance: NA; j_gene: TRBJ2-1; CDR3nt: TGTGCCAGCAGCGCCGCCGGGACGACCAACAACGAGCAGTTCTTC; CDR3aa: CASSAAGTTNNEQFF
v_gene: TRBV28; d_gene: TRBD1; abundance: few; j_gene: TRBJ1-5; CDR3nt: TGTGCCAGCAGTCCGGGGGACAGGTACAATCAGCCCCAGCATTTT; CDR3aa: CASSPGDRYNQPQHF
v_gene: TRBV29-1; d_gene: NA; abundance: NA; j_gene: TRBJ1-2; CDR3nt: TGCAGCGCTTCGGACGGACGGGACTATGGCTACACCTTC; CDR3aa: CSASDGRDYGYTF
v_gene: TRBV12-5; d_gene: TRBD1; abundance: few; j_gene: TRBJ1-4; CDR3nt: TGTGCTAGTGGTTTGGGGACAGGTTCTAAGGAAAAACTGTTTTTT; CDR3aa: CASGLGTGSKEKLFF
v_gene: TRBV11-2; d_gene: TRBD1; abundance: few; j_gene: TRBJ1-5; CDR3nt: TGTGCCAGCAGCCTAGGGACAGGACGGGCTCAGCCCCAGCATTTT; CDR3aa: CASSLGTGRAQPQHF
v_gene: TRBV12-3/TRBV12-4; d_gene: NA; abundance: NA; j_gene: TRBJ1-2; CDR3nt: TGTGCCAGCAGTTTAACCGGGGGGCTCTATGGCTACACCTTC; CDR3aa: CASSLTGGLYGYTF
v_gene: TRBV9; d_gene: NA; abundance: once; j_gene: TRBJ2-7; CDR3nt: TGTGCCAGCAGCGTAACGGGACAAGTACCCTACGAGCAGTACTTC; CDR3aa: CASSVTGQVPYEQYF
v_gene: TRBV7-8; d_gene: TRBD1; abundance: few; j_gene: TRBJ1-2; CDR3nt: TGTGCCAGCACCTCACAGGGGTTTACCTATGGCTACACCTTC; CDR3aa: CASTSQGFTYGYTF
v_gene: TRBV6-2/TRBV6-3; d_gene: TRBD2; abundance: NA; j_gene: TRBJ2-5; CDR3nt: TGTGCCAGCGTCAGCGGGGGGGTTAAAGAGACCCAGTACTTC; CDR3aa: CASVSGGVKETQYF
v_gene: TRBV5-1; d_gene: NA; abundance: NA; j_gene: TRBJ1-2; CDR3nt: TGCGCCAGCAGCTTGCGTAGACAGGAGGCTTCTGGCTACACCTTC; CDR3aa: CASSLRRQEASGYTF
v_gene: TRBV4-1; d_gene: TRBD1; abundance: NA; j_gene: TRBJ2-1; CDR3nt: TGCGCCAGCAGCCAGGGGACAGAAAGGGGGTACAATGAGCAGTTCTTC; CDR3aa: CASSQGTERGYNEQFF
v_gene: TRBV7-9; d_gene: TRBD1; abundance: few; j_gene: TRBJ1-2; CDR3nt: TGTGCCAGCAGAGCCGGGACAGTTCTAAACTATGGCTACACCTTC; CDR3aa: CASRAGTVLNYGYTF
v_gene: TRBV6-2/TRBV6-3; d_gene: NA; abundance: few; j_gene: TRBJ2-7; CDR3nt: TGTGCCAGCAAAAGGCAGGAGTTCTACGAGCAGTACTTC; CDR3aa: CASKRQEFYEQYF
v_gene: TRBV29-1; d_gene: NA; abundance: NA; j_gene: TRBJ2-5; CDR3nt: TGCAGCGCTACCCAGGGGGGCGCGGAGACCCAGTACTTC; CDR3aa: CSATQGGAETQYF